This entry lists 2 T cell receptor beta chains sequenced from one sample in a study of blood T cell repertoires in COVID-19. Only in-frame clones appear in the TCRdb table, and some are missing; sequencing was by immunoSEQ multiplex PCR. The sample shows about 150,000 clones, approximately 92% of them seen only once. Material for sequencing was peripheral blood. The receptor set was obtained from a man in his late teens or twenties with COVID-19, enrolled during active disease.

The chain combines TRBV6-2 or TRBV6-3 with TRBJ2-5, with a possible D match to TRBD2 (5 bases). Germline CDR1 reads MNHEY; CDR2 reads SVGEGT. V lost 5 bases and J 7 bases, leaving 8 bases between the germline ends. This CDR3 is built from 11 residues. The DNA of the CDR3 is TGTGCCAGCAGTCTCCGGGGGACCCAGTACTTC. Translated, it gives CASSLRGTQYF.

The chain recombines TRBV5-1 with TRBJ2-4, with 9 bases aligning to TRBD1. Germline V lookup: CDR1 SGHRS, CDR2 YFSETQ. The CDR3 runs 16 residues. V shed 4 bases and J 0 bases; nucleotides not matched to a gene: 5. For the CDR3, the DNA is TGCGCCAGCAGCCCCACAGGGGGCCTAGCCAAAAACATTCAGTACTTC. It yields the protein CASSPTGGLAKNIQYF.